The text below deals with one TCR beta chain. The sample belongs to a study of blood T cell repertoires in COVID-19. Across the whole study: The United States, Italy and Spain provided the acute and convalescent COVID-19 samples. The cDNA or gDNA used as material had been derived from T cells, B-cell-depleted T cells, or PBMCs.

The germline CDR1 and CDR2 sequences are GTSNPN and SVGIG (reference sequence). The junction had 4 bases not matched to a gene; V was cut back by 0 bases and J by 5 bases. CDR3 size: 14 residues. In the original workflow: Reference gene primer amplification gave estimated nucleated cell counts. Repertoires were generated with immunoSEQ multiplex PCR, while TCRdb's copy carries only in-frame clones and drops some. V and J calls and clone size are as listed in that table; D and trimming were resolved from the DNA. Of 190,000 or so clones detected, 81% appear once; the ten largest clones hold around 11%. Recruited during active infection, patients (from Seattle) were subsequently followed longitudinally.

Material for sequencing was peripheral blood. This chain connects TRBV30 to TRBJ2-5; 9 bases line up with TRBD2. The receptor was derived from a woman aged 80 or older with COVID-19, enrolled during active disease. DNA of the CDR3: TGTGCCTGGAGTGTAGGCGGGGGGGCTGAGACCCAGTACTTC. Translation gives CAWSVGGGAETQYF.